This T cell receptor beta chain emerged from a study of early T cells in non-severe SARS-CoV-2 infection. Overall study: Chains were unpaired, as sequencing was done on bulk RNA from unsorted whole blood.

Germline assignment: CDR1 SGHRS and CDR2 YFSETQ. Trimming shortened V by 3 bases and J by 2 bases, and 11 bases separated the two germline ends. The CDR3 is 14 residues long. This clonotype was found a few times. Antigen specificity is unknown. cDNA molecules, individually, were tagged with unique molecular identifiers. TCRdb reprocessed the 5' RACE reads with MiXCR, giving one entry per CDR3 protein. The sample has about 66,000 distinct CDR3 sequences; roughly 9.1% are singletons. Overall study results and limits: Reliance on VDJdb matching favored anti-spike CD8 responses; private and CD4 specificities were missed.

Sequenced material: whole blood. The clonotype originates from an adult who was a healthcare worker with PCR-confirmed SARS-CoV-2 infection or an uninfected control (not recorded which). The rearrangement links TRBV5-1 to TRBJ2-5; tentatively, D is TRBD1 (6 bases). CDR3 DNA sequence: TGCGCCAGCAGCTCCCGGACAGTTCAAGAGACCCAGTACTTC. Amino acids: CASSSRTVQETQYF.